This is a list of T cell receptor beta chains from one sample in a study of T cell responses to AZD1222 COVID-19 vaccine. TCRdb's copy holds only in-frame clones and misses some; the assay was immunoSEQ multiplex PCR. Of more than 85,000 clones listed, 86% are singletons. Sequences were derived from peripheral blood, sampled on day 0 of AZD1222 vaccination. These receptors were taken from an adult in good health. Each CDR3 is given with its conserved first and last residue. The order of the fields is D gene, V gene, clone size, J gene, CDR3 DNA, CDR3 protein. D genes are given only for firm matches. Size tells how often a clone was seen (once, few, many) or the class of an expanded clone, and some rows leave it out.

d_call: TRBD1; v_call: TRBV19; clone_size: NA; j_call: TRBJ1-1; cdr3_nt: TGTGCCAGTAGTATCGGAGGGGGCTCCACTGAAGCTTTCTTT; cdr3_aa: CASSIGGGSTEAFF
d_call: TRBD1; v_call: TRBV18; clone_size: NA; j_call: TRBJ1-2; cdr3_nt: TGTGCCAGCTCACCAGGGACAGGGGGCAAGAAGAATGGCTACACCTTC; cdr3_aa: CASSPGTGGKKNGYTF
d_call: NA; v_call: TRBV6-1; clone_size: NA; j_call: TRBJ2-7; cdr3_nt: TGTGCCAGCAGTGAAGCGATGGGGGGCCCCAGCTACGAGCAGTACTTC; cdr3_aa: CASSEAMGGPSYEQYF
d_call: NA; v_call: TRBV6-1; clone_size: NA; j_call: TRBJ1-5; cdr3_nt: TGTGCCAGCAGTGAAAAAGTCTGGCCCCAGCATTTT; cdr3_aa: CASSEKVWPQHF
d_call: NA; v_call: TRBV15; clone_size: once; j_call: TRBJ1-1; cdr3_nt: TGTGCCACCACGGGCAGGATGAACACTGAAGCTTTCTTT; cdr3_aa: CATTGRMNTEAFF
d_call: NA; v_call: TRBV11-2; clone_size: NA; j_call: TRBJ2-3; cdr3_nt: TGTGCCAGCAGCTTAGTAGGGGCGCGTGGTACAGATACGCAGTATTTT; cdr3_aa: CASSLVGARGTDTQYF
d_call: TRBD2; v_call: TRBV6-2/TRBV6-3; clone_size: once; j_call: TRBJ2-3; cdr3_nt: TGTGCCAGCAGTTACGGTTGGCGGGGGGGTGCAGATACGCAGTATTTT; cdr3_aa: CASSYGWRGGADTQYF
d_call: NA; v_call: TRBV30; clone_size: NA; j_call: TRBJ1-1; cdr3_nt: TGTGCCTGGAGCGGACAGAACACTGAAGCTTTCTTT; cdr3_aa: CAWSGQNTEAFF
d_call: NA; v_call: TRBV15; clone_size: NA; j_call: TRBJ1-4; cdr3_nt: TGTGCCACCAGAGCACAGGGAGGTGAAAAACTGTTTTTT; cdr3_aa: CATRAQGGEKLFF
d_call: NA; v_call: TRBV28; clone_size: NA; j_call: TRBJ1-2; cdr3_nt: TGTGCCAGCGCATTGGGAGGCTCTAACTATGGCTACACCTTC; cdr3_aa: CASALGGSNYGYTF
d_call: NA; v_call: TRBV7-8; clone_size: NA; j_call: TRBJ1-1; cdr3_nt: TGTGCCAGCAGCTTAGGGGGTTCGGTTACTGAAGCTTTCTTT; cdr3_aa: CASSLGGSVTEAFF
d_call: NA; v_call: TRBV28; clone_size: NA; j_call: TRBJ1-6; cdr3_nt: TGTGCCACCTCTAACGGGAATTCACCCCTCCACTTT; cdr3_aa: CATSNGNSPLHF
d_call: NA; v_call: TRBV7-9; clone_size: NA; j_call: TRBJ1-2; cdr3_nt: TGTGCCAGCAGCTTAAGAGAGGGCTACACCTTC; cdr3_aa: CASSLREGYTF
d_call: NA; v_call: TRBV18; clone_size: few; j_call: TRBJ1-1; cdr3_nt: TGTGCCAGCTCATACCAGGGGAACACTGAAGCTTTCTTT; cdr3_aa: CASSYQGNTEAFF
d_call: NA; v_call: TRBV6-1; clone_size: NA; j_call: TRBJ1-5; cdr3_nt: TGTGCCAGCAGTGAACTGGGGAATCAGCCCCAGCATTTT; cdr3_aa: CASSELGNQPQHF
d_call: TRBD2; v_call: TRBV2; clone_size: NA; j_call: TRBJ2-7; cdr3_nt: TGTGCCAGCAGCGATGGACTAGCGGGAGGGCTCCCCAACGAGCAGTACTTC; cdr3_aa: CASSDGLAGGLPNEQYF
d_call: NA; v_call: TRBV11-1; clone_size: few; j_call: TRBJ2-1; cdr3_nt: TGTGCCAGCAGCATCCGGGACGGAGTATACAATGAGCAGTTCTTC; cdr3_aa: CASSIRDGVYNEQFF
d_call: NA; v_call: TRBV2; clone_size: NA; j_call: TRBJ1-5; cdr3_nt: TGTGCCAGCAGTGAAATCCGCCTGAAGCCCCAGCATTTT; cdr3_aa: CASSEIRLKPQHF
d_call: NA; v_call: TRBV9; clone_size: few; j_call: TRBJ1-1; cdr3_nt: TGTGCCAGCAGCGTAGATCCTACGAACACTGAAGCTTTCTTT; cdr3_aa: CASSVDPTNTEAFF
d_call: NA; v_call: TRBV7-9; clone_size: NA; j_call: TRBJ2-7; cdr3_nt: TGTGCCAGCAGCTTTGGTGGGGGATCCTACGAGCAGTACTTC; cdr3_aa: CASSFGGGSYEQYF
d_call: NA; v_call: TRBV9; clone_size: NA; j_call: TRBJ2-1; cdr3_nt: TGTGCCAGCAGCGTAGTAGCGAACTACAATGAGCAGTTCTTC; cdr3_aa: CASSVVANYNEQFF
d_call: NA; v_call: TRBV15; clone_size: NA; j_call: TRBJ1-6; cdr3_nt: TGTGCCACCAGCAGAGACACCGGGACACTGAGTGATTCACCCCTCCACTTT; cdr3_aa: CATSRDTGTLSDSPLHF
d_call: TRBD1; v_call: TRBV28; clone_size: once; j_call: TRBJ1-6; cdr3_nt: TGTGCCAGCACCAAACCCGACAGGGGTAGAAATTCACCCCTCCACTTT; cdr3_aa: CASTKPDRGRNSPLHF
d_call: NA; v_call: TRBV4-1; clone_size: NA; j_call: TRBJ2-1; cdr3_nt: TGCGCCAGTAAAGCCAGTGGCGCAGATCTAAATGAGCAGTTCTTC; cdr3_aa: CASKASGADLNEQFF
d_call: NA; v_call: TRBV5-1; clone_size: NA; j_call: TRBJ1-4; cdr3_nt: TGCGCCAGCAGCTTGTGGGGGGCGGGGAATGAAAAACTGTTTTTT; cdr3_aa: CASSLWGAGNEKLFF
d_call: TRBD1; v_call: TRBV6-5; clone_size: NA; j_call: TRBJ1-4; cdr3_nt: TGTGCCAGCAGTAACAGGGGGCCCCATGAAAAACTGTTTTTT; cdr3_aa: CASSNRGPHEKLFF
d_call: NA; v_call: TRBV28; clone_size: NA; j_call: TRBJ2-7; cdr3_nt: TGTGCCAGCAGTTTAGGACGGGTACCTTCCTACGAGCAGTACTTC; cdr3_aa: CASSLGRVPSYEQYF
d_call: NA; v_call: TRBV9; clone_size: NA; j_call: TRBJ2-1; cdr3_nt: TGTGCCAGCAGCACCGAAGGGGGCTCCTACAATGAGCAGTTCTTC; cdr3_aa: CASSTEGGSYNEQFF
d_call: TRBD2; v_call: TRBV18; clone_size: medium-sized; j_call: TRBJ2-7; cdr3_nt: TGTGCCAGCTCACCAGTCCCAGGCGGGGGGGCTCAGGAGCAGTACTTC; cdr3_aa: CASSPVPGGGAQEQYF
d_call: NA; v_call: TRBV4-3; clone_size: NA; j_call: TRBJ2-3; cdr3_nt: TGCGCCAGCAGCCAAGAGGAAAGGCGCACAGATACGCAGTATTTT; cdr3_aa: CASSQEERRTDTQYF
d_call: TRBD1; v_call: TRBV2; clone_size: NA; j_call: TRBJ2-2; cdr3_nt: TGTGCCAGCAGTGAAGACAGGGGGGTCACCGGGGAGCTGTTTTTT; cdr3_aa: CASSEDRGVTGELFF
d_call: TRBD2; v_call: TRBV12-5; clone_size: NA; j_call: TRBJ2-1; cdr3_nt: TGTGCTAGTGGTTTGGTACTAGGGCAAGCGGGAGGGACCTACAATGAGCAGTTCTTC; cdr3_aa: CASGLVLGQAGGTYNEQFF
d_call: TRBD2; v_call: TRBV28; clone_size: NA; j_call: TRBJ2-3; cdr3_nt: TGTGCCAGTTTACTAGCGGGAGTGAGTATAGATACGCAGTATTTT; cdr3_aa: CASLLAGVSIDTQYF
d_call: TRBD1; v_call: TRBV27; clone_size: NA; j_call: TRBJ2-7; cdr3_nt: TGTGCCAGCAGTAGGACAGGGGTCTACGAGCAGTACTTC; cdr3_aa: CASSRTGVYEQYF
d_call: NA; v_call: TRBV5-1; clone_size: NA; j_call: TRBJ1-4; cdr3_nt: TGCGCCAGCAGCGCCCGACAGGCAACTAATGAAAAACTGTTTTTT; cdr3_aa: CASSARQATNEKLFF